The present T cell receptor (beta chain) was sequenced within a study of shared clonotypes between healthy human individuals. Germline V gene sequence: CDR1 WNHNN, CDR2 SYGVQD (reference sequence). The length of the CDR3 is 14 residues. It was at deep level that the assay was run. Genomic DNA from each subset was divided evenly over several immunoSEQ plates. TCRdb's copy holds only in-frame clones and misses some; the assay was immunoSEQ multiplex PCR. The sample has roughly 2.6 million clones, approximately 90% seen once. Study-level points and caveats: The generation probabilities recorded for non-shared clonotypes fell below those of clonotypes shared by all four donors.

Details on this clone: Its antigen is undetermined. At one end, the junction sequence differs from germline, possibly due to a read error.

The chain combines TRBV10-1 with TRBJ2-1; D is unresolved. The sample consisted of naive CD4+ T cells sorted from blood. The subset here: CD45RA+ positively selected. This TCR derives from a young man in good health. CDR3 sequence (DNA): TGCGCCAGCCGTGACGGCGAAGCGATTTGGGAGCAGTTCTTC. Amino acids: CASRDGEAIWEQFF.